These T cell receptor beta chains were read from a single sample in a study of a mutant IDH1 vaccine in newly diagnosed glioma. The table came from immunoSEQ multiplex PCR; TCRdb's copy has only in-frame clones and leaves some out. The sample lists approximately 61,000 clones, about four fifths occurring once. Their antigens are not known. The sequencing here drew on PBMCs, taken from a glioma patient whose treatment included an IDH1 peptide vaccine. Source of these receptors: a man aged 45-65 years with glioma. The CDR3 runs from the conserved cysteine through the conserved F or W. Not all rows give a size; the values are once, few, many and, for expanded clones, a class.

V gene	clone size	CDR3 protein
TRBV5-1	-	CASSLISGQNYGYTF
TRBV7-2	-	CASNRGVTEAFF
TRBV5-1	-	CASSLVGREENIQYF
TRBV29-1	-	CSVDSDYGYTF
TRBV30	-	CAWSGPGSYGYTF
TRBV20-1	-	CSARVVEAFF
TRBV10-3	few	CAISESGVNQPQHF
TRBV7-5	few	CARSSTEGPRDEKLFF
TRBV2	-	CASSDRDSSNQPQHF
TRBV7-3	-	CASSLTSGTQETQYF
TRBV20-1	-	CSARPSIGQYF
TRBV30	-	CAFSLSTDTQYF
TRBV18	-	CASSPGASSPLHF
TRBV7-2	once	CASSSRTGTGSEKLFF
TRBV18	once	CASSPPNTRYEQYF
TRBV11-3	-	CASSYGPGQPQETQYF
TRBV28	-	CASSSLWGPGELFF
TRBV7-2	-	CASSLSEGLNQPQHF
TRBV7-6	once	CASRQDNEQFF
TRBV15	many	CATRTTAGPGELFF
TRBV19	-	CASKDETGPQHF
TRBV5-1	once	CASSLGGQVNTEAFF
TRBV25-1	few	CASSEALAGVETQYF
TRBV6-1	-	CASSEADRGIQPQHF
TRBV30	-	CAWSRGWVYEQYF
TRBV5-8	-	CASRFLRGYEDNEQFF
TRBV6-6	-	CASSYAFRAGANVLTF
TRBV10-3	-	CAISEESYEQYF
TRBV6-6	-	CASRDDRGGGTDTQYF
TRBV5-1	few	CASSLASGAVDGYTF
TRBV10-3	-	CAISSHRGGSDYGYTF
TRBV27	-	CASSLSPDTEAFF
TRBV7-9	-	CASTSGGLDEQYF
TRBV7-9	-	CASSPWDGLAKNIQYF
TRBV9	-	CASSLGRTTDTQYF
TRBV5-4	-	CASSLEGSGANVLTF
TRBV13	-	CAIRMGGLGAGELFF
TRBV10-3	-	CAISESGTALVNEQFF
TRBV9	-	CASSVGGASFSGNTIYF
TRBV6-1	-	CASSLGVGKFF
TRBV7-2	-	CASSWGGGRNTIYF
TRBV7-6	-	CASSLVVSGDGTQYF
TRBV6-1	-	CASSERRTGLGGELFF
TRBV4-3	-	CASSQGTGTPLSGYTF
TRBV5-4	-	CASHWGGRGGYTF
TRBV29-1	-	CSVEGRVPYEQYF
TRBV5-1	-	CASSESAYTYEQYF